This entry lists 22 T cell receptor beta chains sequenced from one sample in a study of T cell responses to AZD1222 COVID-19 vaccine. TCRdb keeps only in-frame clones here, not all; method: immunoSEQ multiplex PCR. The profile shows 150,000 or so clones, 91% of them singletons. The sequencing used peripheral blood, collected on day 0 of AZD1222 vaccination. These receptors were collected from an adult in good health.

This chain joins TRBV12-2 and TRBJ2-3; the table's D call of TRBD1 was not tested on the DNA. TRBV12-2 represents a pseudogene. The CDR3 is 15 amino acids. CDR3: CASRAGQIGGNTQYF. Written as DNA, the CDR3 is TGTGCAAGTCGCGCGGGACAGATCGGCGGCAATACGCAGTATTTT.

The genes are TRBV27 and TRBJ2-7; possibly TRBD1 or TRBD2 for D (5 bases each). The CDR3 has 16 residues. V was pared by 5 bases and J by 3 bases, with 20 bases between. CDR1 and CDR2 (germline): MNHEY, SMNVEV (reference sequence). In DNA form, the CDR3 reads TGTGCCAGCAGTCCCTACCGGGACGGGATCGTCTACGAGCAGTACTTC. It encodes CASSPYRDGIVYEQYF.

V and J are TRBV7-3 and TRBJ2-1; 12 positions agree with TRBD2. CDR3 length: 15 amino acids. CDR1 is SGHTA, CDR2 FQGTGA, per germline. With V trimmed by 4 bases and J by 2 bases, 0 bases remained unmatched. The CDR3 bases are TGTGCCAGCAGCTGGACTAGCGGGACCTACAATGAGCAGTTCTTC. Its protein product is CASSWTSGTYNEQFF.

This chain's CDR3 is CASSQQESSYEQYF. For the CDR3, the DNA is TGTGCCAGCAGCCAACAGGAAAGCTCCTACGAGCAGTACTTC. The chain has TRBV13 and TRBJ2-7, with D tentatively TRBD1 (5 bases). This CDR3 comprises 14 residues. The germline V gene encodes CDR1 PRHDT and CDR2 FYEKMQ (reference sequence). Trimming cost V 5 bases and J 0 bases, with 11 bases left between them.

The chain couples TRBV18 to TRBJ1-1; D might be TRBD1 (5 bases). The germline V gene has CDR1 KGHSH and CDR2 LQKENI. This CDR3 has 16 residues. Trimming took 1 base from V and 0 from J, leaving 12 bases between them. CDR3 nucleotide sequence: TGTGCCAGCTCACCACAGTCACAGGCTATGAACACTGAAGCTTTCTTT. It encodes CASSPQSQAMNTEAFF.

V and J are TRBV11-2 and TRBJ1-1; D gene ambiguous. V was shortened by 5 bases and J by 3 bases, with 10 bases between the two germline ends. From germline, CDR1 is SGHAT and CDR2 FQNNGV. There are 13 residues in the CDR3. CDR3: CASSPILDTEAFF. Written as DNA, the CDR3 is TGTGCCAGCAGCCCGATTTTAGACACTGAAGCTTTCTTT.

The CDR3 DNA reads TGTGCCAGCAGCCGACAGGGCCGGCCAGCGGACGAGCAGTACTTC. This encodes CASSRQGRPADEQYF. This sequence joins TRBV6-2 or TRBV6-3 and TRBJ2-7; 7 bases map to TRBD1. V shed 6 bases and J 5 bases; nucleotides not matched to a gene: 13. There are 15 residues in the CDR3. The germline gives CDR1 MNHEY, CDR2 SVGEGT.

The chain uses TRBV11-2 and TRBJ1-1, with 12 positions matching TRBD1. This CDR3 is 15 amino acids long. Germline V gene sequence: CDR1 SGHAT, CDR2 FQNNGV. Losses at the gene ends were 4 bases for V and 10 bases for J; bases not matched to a gene: 10. CDR3 coding DNA: TGTGCCAGCAGCTCATCCGGGACAGGGGGCTCGCGAGCTTTCTTT. Residues: CASSSSGTGGSRAFF. The full variable domain, rest sourced from reference TRBV11-2 and TRBJ1-1, is EAGVAQSPRYKIIEKRQSVAFWCNPISGHATLYWYQQILGQGPKLLIQFQNNGVVDDSQLPKDRFSAERLKGVDSTLKIQPAKLEDSAVYLCASSSSGTGGSRAFFGQGTRLTVV.

A note on this clone: The same CDR3 can be traced to other DNA sequences in this sample. The chain joins TRBV7-2 to TRBJ1-1; 9 bases match TRBD1. The junction had 6 bases not matched to a gene; V was cut back by 5 bases and J by 5 bases. The CDR3 has 14 amino acids. From germline, CDR1 is SGHTA and CDR2 FQGNSA. CDR3 nucleotide sequence: TGTGCCAGCAGCGGACAGGGGCCGGGTACTGAAGCTTTCTTT. Translation gives CASSGQGPGTEAFF.

V is TRBV5-1 and J is TRBJ1-2; 8 bases are a match to TRBD1. There are 16 residues in the CDR3. The V gene's germline CDR1 is SGHRS and CDR2 YFSETQ. With V trimmed by 3 bases and J by 0 bases, 7 bases remained unmatched. CDR3 in amino acids: CASSWSTGGSNYGYTF. DNA of the CDR3: TGCGCCAGCAGCTGGAGTACAGGGGGTTCTAACTATGGCTACACCTTC.

The chain is built from TRBV5-1 and TRBJ1-2, with 7 positions matching TRBD1. The CDR3 has 14 residues. After removal of 4 bases from V and 3 bases from J, the junction contained 6 bases not matched to a gene. CDR1 is SGHRS, CDR2 YFSETQ, per germline. CDR3 DNA: TGCGCCAGCAGCCCGACAGGGACCGACTATGGCTACACCTTC. It codes for CASSPTGTDYGYTF.

In nucleotides, the CDR3 is TGTGCCAGCAGCTGGACAGAAGGTACCGGGGAGCTGTTTTTT. Its protein is CASSWTEGTGELFF. This rearrangement joins TRBV7-9 to TRBJ2-2; TRBD1 might be the D (6 bases). This CDR3 is built from 14 residues. The V gene lost 4 bases and the J gene lost 5 bases, with 11 bases spanning the gap. Germline V gene lookup returns CDR1 SEHNR and CDR2 FQNEAQ (reference sequence).

This chain uses TRBV7-2 with TRBJ2-3; possibly TRBD2 for D (5 bases). V gave up 1 base and J gave up 3 bases, with 11 bases separating them. The germline CDR1 and CDR2 sequences are SGHTA and FQGNSA. The CDR3 is made up of 15 amino acids. CDR3 DNA: TGTGCCAGCAGCTTAGGGGCGGGCCCTACAGATACGCAGTATTTT. Encoded protein: CASSLGAGPTDTQYF. Based on the CDR3 plus reference TRBV7-2 and TRBJ2-3, the full variable domain is GAGVSQSPSNKVTEKGKDVELRCDPISGHTALYWYRQSLGQGLEFLIYFQGNSAPDKSGLPSDRFSAERTGGSVSTLTIQRTQQEDSAVYLCASSLGAGPTDTQYFGPGTRLTVL.

In its sample, this clone was seen a few times. The genes are TRBV24-1 and TRBJ1-5; 7 positions match TRBD1. Germline V CDR1 and CDR2: KGHDR, SFDVKD. V lost 4 bases to trimming and J lost 9 bases; unmatched junction nucleotides: 5. This CDR3 has 13 residues. CDR3 sequence: CATSEGGGAPQHF. The CDR3 DNA follows: TGTGCCACCAGTGAGGGAGGGGGCGCGCCCCAGCATTTT.

This chain joins TRBV19 and TRBJ1-3; perhaps TRBD1 as D (5 bases). This CDR3 has 12 amino acids. V lost 10 bases, J lost 4 bases, and 11 bases lay in between. Germline assignment: CDR1 LNHDA and CDR2 SQIVND (reference sequence). CDR3 sequence (DNA): TGTGCCACCGAAAACAGGGGAAACACCATATATTTT. This encodes CATENRGNTIYF. The variable domain in full, completed from reference TRBV19 and TRBJ1-3, reads DGGITQSPKYLFRKEGQNVTLSCEQNLNHDAMYWYRQDPGQGLRLIYYSQIVNDFQKGDIAEGYSVSREKKESFPLTVTSAQKNPTAFYLCATENRGNTIYFGEGSWLTVV.

This clone has a handful of counts. The chain has TRBV10-3 and TRBJ2-1; a possible D gene is TRBD2 (5 bases). The V gene lost 10 bases and the J gene lost 3 bases, with 16 bases spanning the gap. This CDR3 spans 14 amino acids. The germline V gene encodes CDR1 ENHRY and CDR2 SYGVKD. This chain's CDR3 is CASADYPDYNEQFF. The DNA of the CDR3 is TGTGCCAGCGCCGACTATCCAGACTACAATGAGCAGTTCTTC.

The rearrangement links TRBV27 to TRBJ1-1; 8 bases align to TRBD1. Germline V lookup: CDR1 MNHEY, CDR2 SMNVEV (reference sequence). The CDR3 is made up of 14 amino acids. Losses at the gene ends were 4 bases for V and 5 bases for J; bases not matched to a gene: 6. DNA for the CDR3: TGTGCCAGCAGTTGGAGGACAGGGAATACTGAAGCTTTCTTT. Its translation: CASSWRTGNTEAFF.

The rearrangement joins TRBV7-2 to TRBJ2-7, with 9 bases matching TRBD1. This CDR3 contains 14 residues. The V segment lost 5 bases and the J segment 3 bases; nucleotides outside the gene matches: 5. Germline-derived CDR1 and CDR2 are SGHTA and FQGNSA. CDR3 loop: CASSLGTGYYEQYF. CDR3 nucleotide sequence: TGTGCCAGCAGCCTCGGGACAGGGTACTACGAGCAGTACTTC. The variable domain in full, completed from reference TRBV7-2 and TRBJ2-7, reads GAGVSQSPSNKVTEKGKDVELRCDPISGHTALYWYRQSLGQGLEFLIYFQGNSAPDKSGLPSDRFSAERTGGSVSTLTIQRTQQEDSAVYLCASSLGTGYYEQYFGPGTRLTVT.

In DNA, the CDR3 is TGCGCCAGCAGCCAAGGATTGGGGGGCGCGGGCTACACCTTC. Amino acid sequence: CASSQGLGGAGYTF. The chain combines TRBV4-1 with TRBJ1-2; a possible D gene is TRBD1 (6 bases). Per germline, CDR1 MGHRA and CDR2 YSYEKL. V was pared by 1 base and J by 8 bases, with 14 bases between. CDR3 size: 14 residues.

The V gene is TRBV12-3 or TRBV12-4, the J gene TRBJ1-1; D call uncertain. V lost 5 bases, J lost 4 bases, and 5 bases lay in between. This CDR3 has 11 amino acids. CDR3 region: CASSDGTEAFF. The CDR3 coding sequence is TGTGCCAGCAGTGACGGCACTGAAGCTTTCTTT.

The chain combines TRBV25-1 with TRBJ2-7; unclear D gene. Trimming left V 8 bases short and J 7 bases short, with 15 bases between. The CDR3 totals 12 residues. Germline V gene data show CDR1 as MGHDK and CDR2 as SYGVNS. In nucleotides, the CDR3 is TGTGCCAGCGGGCCCGGTTTATGGGAGCAGTACTTC. Residues: CASGPGLWEQYF.

The gene calls are TRBV7-2 and TRBJ2-5, with D maybe TRBD1 (6 bases). Trimming removed 4 bases from V and 2 bases from J, with 11 bases in between. The CDR3 is made up of 14 amino acids. Germline loops: CDR1 SGHTA, CDR2 FQGNSA. CDR3 protein: CASSSRTDQETQYF. CDR3 DNA: TGTGCCAGCAGCTCACGGACAGATCAAGAGACCCAGTACTTC.